This entry features one TCR beta chain sequence. Its matching antigen is unknown. The length of the CDR3 is 19 residues. Germline V lookup: CDR1 SGHNT, CDR2 YENEEA. The V and J ends lost 3 bases and 5 bases respectively, with 28 bases between them. The sample belongs to a study of cytomegalovirus exposure and HLA in healthy donors. General observations from the study: The tendency of first-cohort TCR clusters to co-occur in the 120 or so validation repertoires was the finding of a later analysis. Many donors shared some public TCRs, even though most TCR sequences were rare. Altogether, 160 or so TCR beta chains were recorded as cytomegalovirus-associated. In vitro checks showed that a few CMV-associated chains really do target CMV antigens.

Sequenced by immunoSEQ multiplex PCR; TCRdb stores in-frame clones only, minus some. Of over 50,000 clones detected, over 90% appear once; the ten largest clones hold under 5.5%. The source material was PBMCs. The chain uses TRBV11-3 and TRBJ1-2, with D perhaps TRBD1 (6 bases). This TCR was recovered from a man aged 18 to 30 in good health and CMV-seropositive. The CDR3 DNA reads TGTGCCAGCAGCTTTGGTTCGACGGGGGGGCGTCAGGGAAATTATGGCTACACCTTC. Translating it yields CASSFGSTGGRQGNYGYTF.